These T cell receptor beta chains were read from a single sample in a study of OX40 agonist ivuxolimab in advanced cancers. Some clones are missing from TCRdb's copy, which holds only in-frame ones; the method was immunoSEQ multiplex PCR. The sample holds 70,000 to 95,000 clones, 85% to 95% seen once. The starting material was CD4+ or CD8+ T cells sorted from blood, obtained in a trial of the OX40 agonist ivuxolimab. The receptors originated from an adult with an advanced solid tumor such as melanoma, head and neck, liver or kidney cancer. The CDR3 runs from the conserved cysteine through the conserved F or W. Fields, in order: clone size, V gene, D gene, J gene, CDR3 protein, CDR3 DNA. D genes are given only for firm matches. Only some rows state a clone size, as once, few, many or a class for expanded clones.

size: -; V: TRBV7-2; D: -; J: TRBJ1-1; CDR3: CASSPTTVNTEAFF; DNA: TGTGCCAGCAGCCCTACGACCGTGAACACTGAAGCTTTCTTT
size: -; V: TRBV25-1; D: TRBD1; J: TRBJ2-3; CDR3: CASSDLRGRKDTQYF; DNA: TGCGCCAGCAGTGATCTAAGGGGGCGGAAAGATACGCAGTATTTT
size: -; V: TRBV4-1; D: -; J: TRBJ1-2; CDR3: CASSQDLPGLNYGYTF; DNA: TGCGCCAGCAGCCAAGATCTCCCGGGGCTGAACTATGGCTACACCTTC
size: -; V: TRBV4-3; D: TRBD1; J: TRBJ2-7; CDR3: CASSPGTGTYEQYF; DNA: TGCGCCAGCAGCCCCGGGACAGGCACCTACGAGCAGTACTTC
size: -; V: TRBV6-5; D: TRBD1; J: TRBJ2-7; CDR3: CASSYGTGHYEQYF; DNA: TGTGCCAGCAGTTACGGGACAGGCCACTACGAGCAGTACTTC
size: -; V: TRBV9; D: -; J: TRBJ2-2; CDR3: CASSAVGMELFF; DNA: TGTGCCAGCAGCGCGGTAGGAATGGAGCTGTTTTTT
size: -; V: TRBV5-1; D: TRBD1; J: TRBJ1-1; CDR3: CASSVHGQGERTEAFF; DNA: TGCGCCAGCAGCGTTCATGGACAGGGGGAAAGGACTGAAGCTTTCTTT
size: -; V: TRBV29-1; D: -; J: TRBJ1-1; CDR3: CSVEVQGGPEAFF; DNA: TGCAGCGTTGAAGTTCAGGGTGGCCCTGAAGCTTTCTTT
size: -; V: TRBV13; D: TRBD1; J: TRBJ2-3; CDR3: CASSLGQDRDADTQYF; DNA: TGTGCCAGCAGTTTAGGCCAAGACAGGGATGCAGATACGCAGTATTTT
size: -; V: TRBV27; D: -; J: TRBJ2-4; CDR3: CASSWGVKNIQYF; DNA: TGTGCCAGCAGTTGGGGTGTCAAAAACATTCAGTACTTC
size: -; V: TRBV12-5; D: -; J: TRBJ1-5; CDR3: CASGLHRPPQHF; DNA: TGTGCTAGTGGTTTGCATCGTCCGCCCCAGCATTTT
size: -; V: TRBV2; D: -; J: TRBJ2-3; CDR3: CASSPAGGGLYADTQYF; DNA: TGTGCCAGCAGTCCAGCAGGAGGGGGCTTATATGCAGATACGCAGTATTTT
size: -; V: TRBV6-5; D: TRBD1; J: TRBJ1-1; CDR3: CASIQGTARTEAFF; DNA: TGTGCCAGCATTCAGGGGACAGCTCGGACTGAAGCTTTCTTT
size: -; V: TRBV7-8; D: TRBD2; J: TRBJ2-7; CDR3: CASSSAGTSGFYEQYF; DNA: TGTGCCAGCAGCTCCGCGGGGACTAGCGGTTTCTACGAGCAGTACTTC
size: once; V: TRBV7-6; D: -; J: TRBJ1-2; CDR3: CASSLGGAGGYTF; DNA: TGTGCCAGCAGCTTAGGGGGGGCTGGTGGCTACACCTTC
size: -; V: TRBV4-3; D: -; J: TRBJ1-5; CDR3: CASSQDSRSNQPQHF; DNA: TGCGCCAGCAGCCAAGATAGCAGGTCCAATCAGCCCCAGCATTTT
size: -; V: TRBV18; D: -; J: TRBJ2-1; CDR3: CASSRGGETTEQFF; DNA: TGTGCCAGCTCACGAGGAGGGGAGACTACCGAGCAGTTCTTC
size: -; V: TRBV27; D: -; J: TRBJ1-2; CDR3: CASSFEGGGSGYTF; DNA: TGTGCCAGCAGTTTTGAAGGGGGAGGGTCTGGCTACACCTTC
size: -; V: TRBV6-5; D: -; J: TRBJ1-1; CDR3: CASSYPPQGPNTEAFF; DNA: TGTGCCAGCAGTTACCCACCCCAGGGGCCCAACACTGAAGCTTTCTTT
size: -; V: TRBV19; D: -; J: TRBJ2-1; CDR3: CASSIIADSYNEQFF; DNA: TGTGCCAGTAGTATTATAGCAGATTCCTACAATGAGCAGTTCTTC
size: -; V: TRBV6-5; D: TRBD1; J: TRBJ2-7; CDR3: CASSPGTGSYEQYF; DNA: TGTGCCAGCAGCCCCGGGACAGGGTCCTACGAGCAGTACTTC
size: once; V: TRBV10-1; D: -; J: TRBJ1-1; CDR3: CASSEGPGRENTEAFF; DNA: TGCGCCAGCAGTGAAGGCCCGGGGCGGGAGAACACTGAAGCTTTCTTT
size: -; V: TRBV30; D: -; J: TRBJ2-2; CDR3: CAWTDYPNTGELFF; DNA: TGTGCCTGGACCGACTATCCGAACACCGGGGAGCTGTTTTTT
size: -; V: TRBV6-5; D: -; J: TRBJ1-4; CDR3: CASNSGAESNEKLFF; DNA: TGTGCCAGCAATTCAGGGGCGGAATCCAATGAAAAACTGTTTTTT
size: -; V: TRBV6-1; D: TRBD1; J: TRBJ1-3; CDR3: CASSVAPDRGTENTIYF; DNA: TGTGCCAGCAGTGTCGCTCCCGACAGGGGGACGGAAAACACCATATATTTT
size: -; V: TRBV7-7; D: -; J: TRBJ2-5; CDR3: CASSLGGTSGTQYF; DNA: TGTGCCAGCAGCTTAGGTGGGACCTCAGGGACCCAGTACTTC
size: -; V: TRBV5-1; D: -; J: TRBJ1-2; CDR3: CASSLASSGTYGYTF; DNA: TGCGCCAGCAGCTTGGCGTCTTCAGGAACCTATGGCTACACCTTC
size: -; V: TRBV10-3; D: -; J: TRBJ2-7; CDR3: CAISGTDNYEQYF; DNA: TGTGCCATCAGTGGAACGGACAACTACGAGCAGTACTTC
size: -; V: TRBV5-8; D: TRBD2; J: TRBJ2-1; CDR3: CASSLWTSGSHYEQFF; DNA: TGTGCCAGCAGCCTCTGGACTAGCGGGAGTCACTATGAGCAGTTCTTC
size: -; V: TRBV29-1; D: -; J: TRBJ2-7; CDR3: CSVAVSHEQYF; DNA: TGCAGCGTAGCGGTCTCACACGAGCAGTACTTC
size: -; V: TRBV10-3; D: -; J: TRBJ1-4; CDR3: CATSGTKNEKLFF; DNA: TGTGCCACATCCGGGACAAAAAATGAAAAACTGTTTTTT
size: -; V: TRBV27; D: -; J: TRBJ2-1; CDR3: CASSLVVGLPSSYNEQFF; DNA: TGTGCCAGCAGTTTAGTGGTAGGACTCCCCAGCTCCTACAATGAGCAGTTCTTC
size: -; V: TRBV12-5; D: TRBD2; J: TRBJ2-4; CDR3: CASGFGGSDIQYF; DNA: TGTGCTAGTGGTTTTGGCGGGAGCGACATTCAGTACTTC
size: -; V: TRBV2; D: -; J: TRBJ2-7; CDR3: CASSDRPILYEQYF; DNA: TGTGCCAGCAGTGATCGGCCGATTCTATACGAGCAGTACTTC
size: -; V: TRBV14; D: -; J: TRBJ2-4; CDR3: CASSPTPDSMGKNIQYF; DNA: TGTGCCAGCAGCCCTACCCCGGACAGTATGGGCAAAAACATTCAGTACTTC
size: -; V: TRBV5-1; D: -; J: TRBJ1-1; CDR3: CASSLEGRWNTEAFF; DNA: TGCGCCAGCAGCTTGGAGGGGCGGTGGAACACTGAAGCTTTCTTT
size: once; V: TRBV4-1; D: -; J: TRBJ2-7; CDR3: CASSQEGRVEQYF; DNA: TGCGCCAGCAGCCAAGAAGGCAGGGTGGAGCAGTACTTC
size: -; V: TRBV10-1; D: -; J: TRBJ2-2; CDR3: CASSEPREGGRELFF; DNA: TGCGCCAGCAGTGAGCCCAGGGAAGGCGGTCGGGAGCTGTTTTTT
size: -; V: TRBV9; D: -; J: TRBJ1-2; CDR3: CASSVDPQSYGYTF; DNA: TGTGCCAGCAGCGTAGACCCACAGTCCTATGGCTACACCTTC
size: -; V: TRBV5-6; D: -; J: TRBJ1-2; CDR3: CASTLGGAPGYTF; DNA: TGTGCCAGCACCCTAGGAGGGGCGCCTGGCTACACCTTC
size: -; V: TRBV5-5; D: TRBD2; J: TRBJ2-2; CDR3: CASSDSGGNTGELFF; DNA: TGTGCCAGCAGCGATAGCGGGGGTAACACCGGGGAGCTGTTTTTT
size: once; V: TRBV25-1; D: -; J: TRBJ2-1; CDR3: CASSPLDEQFF; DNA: TGTGCCAGCAGCCCTTTGGATGAGCAGTTCTTC
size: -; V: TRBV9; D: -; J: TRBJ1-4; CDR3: CASSVEGGTTNEKLFF; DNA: TGTGCCAGCAGCGTAGAAGGGGGGACAACTAATGAAAAACTGTTTTTT
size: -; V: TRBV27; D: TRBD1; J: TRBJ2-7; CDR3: CASGTGSYEQYF; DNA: TGTGCCAGCGGGACAGGGTCCTACGAGCAGTACTTC
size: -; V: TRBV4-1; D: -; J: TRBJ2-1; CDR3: CASSQGGHLDEQFF; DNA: TGCGCCAGCAGCCAAGGGGGACATTTGGATGAGCAGTTCTTC
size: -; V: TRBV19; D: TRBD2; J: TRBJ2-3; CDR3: CASSVSGKLGDTQYF; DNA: TGTGCCAGTAGTGTTAGCGGGAAATTGGGAGATACGCAGTATTTT
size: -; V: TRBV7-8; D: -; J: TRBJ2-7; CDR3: CASSAAYEQYF; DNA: TGTGCCAGCAGCGCCGCCTACGAGCAGTACTTC
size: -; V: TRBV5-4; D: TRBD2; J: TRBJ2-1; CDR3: CASSFGLADEQFF; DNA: TGTGCCAGCAGCTTTGGACTAGCCGATGAGCAGTTCTTC
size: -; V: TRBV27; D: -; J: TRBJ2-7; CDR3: CASRKLALGYEQYF; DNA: TGTGCCAGCAGGAAACTGGCTCTGGGGTACGAGCAGTACTTC
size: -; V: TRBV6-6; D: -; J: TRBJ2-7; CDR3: CASSYSGSYEQYF; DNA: TGTGCCAGCAGTTACTCGGGCAGCTACGAGCAGTACTTC
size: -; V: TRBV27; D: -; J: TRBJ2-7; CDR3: CASTGNPGALEQYF; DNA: TGTGCCAGCACCGGAAATCCAGGGGCTCTGGAGCAGTACTTC
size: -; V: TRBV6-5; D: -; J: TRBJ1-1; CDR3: CASSGASTEAFF; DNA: TGTGCCAGCAGCGGGGCGAGCACTGAAGCTTTCTTT
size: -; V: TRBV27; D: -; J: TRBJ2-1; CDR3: CASSLTLAPSYNEQFF; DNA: TGTGCCAGCAGTTTAACACTCGCACCCTCCTACAATGAGCAGTTCTTC
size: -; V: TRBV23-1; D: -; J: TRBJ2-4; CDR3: CASLWGLENIQYF; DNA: TGCGCCAGCCTGTGGGGGCTAGAAAACATTCAGTACTTC
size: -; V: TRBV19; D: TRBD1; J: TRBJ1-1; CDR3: CASSSGTGGTEAFF; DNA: TGTGCCAGTAGTTCAGGGACAGGGGGCACTGAAGCTTTCTTT
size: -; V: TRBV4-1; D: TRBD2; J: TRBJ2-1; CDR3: CASSSLAGGIDEQFF; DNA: TGCGCCAGCAGCTCACTAGCGGGAGGGATAGATGAGCAGTTCTTC